A selection of T cell receptor beta chains follows, all from one sample in a study of control samples from healthy donors and cancer patients. The data were produced by immunoSEQ multiplex PCR, yet TCRdb's version contains in-frame clones alone and is incomplete. The sample holds roughly 170,000 clones, approximately 94% seen once. Sequenced: blood. The receptors derive from a young woman in good health. CDR3s include the opening cysteine and the closing phenylalanine or tryptophan. Fields, in order: V gene, clone size, J gene, D gene, CDR3 DNA, CDR3 protein. A D gene is named only where the DNA matches it firmly. Where a row states a size, it is once, few, many or the class of an expanded clone; other rows omit it.

>TRBV5-1|NA|TRBJ2-5|NA
TGCGCCAGCAGCCAGTACCAAGAGACCCAGTACTTC
CASSQYQETQYF
>TRBV9|NA|TRBJ1-2|NA
TGTGCCAGCAGCGTAGGGGGCAGGGACTATGGCTACACCTTC
CASSVGGRDYGYTF
>TRBV11-2|NA|TRBJ2-2|NA
TGTGCCAGCAGCTTAGTGCGGTCTGACGGGGAGCTGTTTTTT
CASSLVRSDGELFF
>TRBV19|NA|TRBJ1-1|NA
TGTGCCAGTAGTATGGAGGGGACTGAAGCTTTCTTT
CASSMEGTEAFF
>TRBV7-6|NA|TRBJ2-3|TRBD2
TGTGCCAGCAGCGCCCTAGCGGGGGAGTCCACAGATACGCAGTATTTT
CASSALAGESTDTQYF
>TRBV20-1|NA|TRBJ2-7|NA
TGCAGTGCTAGAACAGCCTACGAGCAGTACTTC
CSARTAYEQYF
>TRBV4-3|NA|TRBJ2-5|NA
TGCGCCAGCAGCCAACGCGGGGAAGAGACCCAGTACTTC
CASSQRGEETQYF
>TRBV9|NA|TRBJ2-3|NA
TGTGCCAGCAGCGTAGAGACAGGTAGCACAGATACGCAGTATTTT
CASSVETGSTDTQYF
>TRBV3-1/TRBV3-2|NA|TRBJ2-5|NA
TGTGCCAGCAGCCAAGTAATAGGGGGCCAAGAGACCCAGTACTTC
CASSQVIGGQETQYF
>TRBV28|once|TRBJ2-7|NA
TGTGCCAGCAGTTCTCTCTACGAGCAGTACTTC
CASSSLYEQYF
>TRBV27|NA|TRBJ2-7|TRBD2
TGTGCCAGCAGTTCTGGTGTAGGGGGCCCGACTAGCGGGAGGGCCGTGGACGAGCAGTACTTC
CASSSGVGGPTSGRAVDEQYF
>TRBV7-2|once|TRBJ1-1|NA
TGTGCCAGCAGCTTAGAATCTGCAGGGCTGAACACTGAAGCTTTCTTT
CASSLESAGLNTEAFF
>TRBV12-3/TRBV12-4|NA|TRBJ1-1|TRBD1
TGTGCCAGCAGCCCGGGACAGGGGACTGAAGCTTTCTTT
CASSPGQGTEAFF
>TRBV4-2|NA|TRBJ2-7|NA
TGTGCCAGCAGCCAAGATCAGGGCAGCTCCTACGAGCAGTACTTC
CASSQDQGSSYEQYF
>TRBV2|NA|TRBJ1-2|NA
TGTGCCAGCAGGTTTAACAGGAAAAATAACTATGGCTACACCTTC
CASRFNRKNNYGYTF
>TRBV7-2|NA|TRBJ2-5|NA
TGTGCCAGCAGCCCCCCCAGCGTTGAGACCCAGTACTTC
CASSPPSVETQYF
>TRBV13|NA|TRBJ1-2|TRBD1
TGTGCCAGCAGCTTTTCGCTTCGACGACAGGGAGGGGTCAACTATGGCTACACCTTC
CASSFSLRRQGGVNYGYTF
>TRBV19|NA|TRBJ1-1|NA
TGTGCCAGTAGCATCAAGATGGCCCCTGAAGCTTTCTTT
CASSIKMAPEAFF
>TRBV5-1|NA|TRBJ2-7|TRBD2
TGCGCCAGCAGTGTCACTAGCGGGAGTTATACTCCCTACGAGCAGTACTTC
CASSVTSGSYTPYEQYF
>TRBV5-8|NA|TRBJ2-7|TRBD1
TGTGCCAGCTGCCGGACAGGGGGCAACGAGCAGTACTTC
CASCRTGGNEQYF
>TRBV7-2|NA|TRBJ1-3|NA
TGTGCCAGCCGGCCTAGCTCTGGAAACACCATATATTTT
CASRPSSGNTIYF
>TRBV2|NA|TRBJ1-1|NA
TGTGCCAGCAGGTTACGGCAGCTGAACACTGAAGCTTTCTTT
CASRLRQLNTEAFF
>TRBV19|NA|TRBJ2-7|NA
TGTGCCAGTAGTAACAGGCGAGAGCAGTACTTC
CASSNRREQYF
>TRBV5-6|NA|TRBJ1-2|NA
TGTGCCAGCAGCCGGGGACCGAGCATGGTCTACACCTTC
CASSRGPSMVYTF
>TRBV5-1|NA|TRBJ1-5|NA
TGCGCCAGCAGCTTGGGCCCGGGGGGCAATCAGCCCCAGCATTTT
CASSLGPGGNQPQHF
>TRBV7-2|NA|TRBJ2-7|NA
TGTGCCAGCAGCTTAACCGACAGCTCCTACGAGCAGTACTTC
CASSLTDSSYEQYF